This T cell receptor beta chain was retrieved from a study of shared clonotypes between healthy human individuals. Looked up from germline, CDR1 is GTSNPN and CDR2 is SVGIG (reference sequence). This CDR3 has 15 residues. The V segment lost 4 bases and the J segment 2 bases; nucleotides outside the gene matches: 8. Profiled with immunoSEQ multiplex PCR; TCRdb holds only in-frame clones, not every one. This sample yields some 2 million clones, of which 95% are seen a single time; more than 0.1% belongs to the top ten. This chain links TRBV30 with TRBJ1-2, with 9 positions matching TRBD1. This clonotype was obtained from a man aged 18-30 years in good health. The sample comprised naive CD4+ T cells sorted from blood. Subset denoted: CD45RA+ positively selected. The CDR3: CAWNRGQGGNYGYTF. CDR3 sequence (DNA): TGTGCCTGGAACCGGGGACAGGGAGGGAACTATGGCTACACCTTC.